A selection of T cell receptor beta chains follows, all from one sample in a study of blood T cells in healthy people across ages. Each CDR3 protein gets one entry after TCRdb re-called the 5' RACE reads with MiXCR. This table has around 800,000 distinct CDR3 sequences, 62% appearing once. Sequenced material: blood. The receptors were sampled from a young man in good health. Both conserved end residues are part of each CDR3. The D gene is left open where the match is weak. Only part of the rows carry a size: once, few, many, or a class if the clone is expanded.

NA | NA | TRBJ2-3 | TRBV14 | CPSSQDPGAADTQYF | TGTCCCAGCAGCCAAGATCCGGGGGCGGCAGATACGCAGTATTTT
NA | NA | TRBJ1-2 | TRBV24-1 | CATSDVPGDYGYTF | TGTGCCACCAGTGATGTGCCAGGGGACTATGGCTACACCTTC
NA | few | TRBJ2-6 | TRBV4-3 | CASSQDYGSTGANVLTF | TGCGCCAGCAGCCAAGATTATGGCAGTACTGGGGCCAACGTCCTGACTTTC
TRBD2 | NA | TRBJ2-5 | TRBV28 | CASSLAGLSYERYF | TGTGCCAGCAGTCTAGCGGGGTTATCCTACGAGCGGTACTTC
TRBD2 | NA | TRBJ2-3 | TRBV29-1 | CSVARGGGDTQYF | TGCAGCGTTGCGCGGGGGGGAGGAGATACGCAGTATTTT
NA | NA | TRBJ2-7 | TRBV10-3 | CAIGAARDNYEQYF | TGTGCCATCGGGGCTGCCCGGGACAACTACGAGCAGTACTTC
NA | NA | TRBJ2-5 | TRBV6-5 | CASSYDSAFETQYF | TGTGCCAGCAGTTACGACTCCGCTTTTGAGACCCAGTACTTC
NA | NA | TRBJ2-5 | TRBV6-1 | CASSEALRAGETQYF | TGTGCCAGCAGTGAAGCGCTTCGCGCGGGGGAGACCCAGTACTTC
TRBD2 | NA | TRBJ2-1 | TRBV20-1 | CSAFTSGYNEQFF | TGCAGTGCTTTCACTAGCGGCTACAATGAGCAGTTCTTC
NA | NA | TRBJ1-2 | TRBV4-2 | CASSQDPGLRSGGYTF | TGTGCCAGCAGCCAAGATCCGGGGTTACGGTCGGGGGGCTACACCTTC
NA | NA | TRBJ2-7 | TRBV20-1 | CSARDGGRGHTYEQYF | TGCAGTGCTAGAGATGGCGGCCGGGGGCACACCTACGAGCAGTACTTC
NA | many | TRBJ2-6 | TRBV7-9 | CASSLEASGANVLTF | TGTGCCAGCAGCTTGGAGGCTTCTGGGGCCAACGTCCTGACTTTC
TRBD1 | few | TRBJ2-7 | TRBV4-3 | CASSLMRDRTHEQYF | TGCGCCAGCAGCTTAATGAGGGACAGGACCCACGAGCAGTACTTC
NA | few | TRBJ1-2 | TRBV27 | CASSLSVDYGYTF | TGTGCCAGCAGTTTATCAGTGGACTATGGCTACACCTTC
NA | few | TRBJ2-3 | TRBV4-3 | CASSQGRTFGQPTDTQYF | TGCGCCAGCAGCCAAGGACGTACTTTCGGACAGCCCACAGATACGCAGTATTTT
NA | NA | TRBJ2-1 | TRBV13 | CASSLESSSFYNEQFF | TGTGCCAGCAGCTTAGAGTCCTCTAGCTTCTACAATGAGCAGTTCTTC
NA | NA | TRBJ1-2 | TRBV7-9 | CASSPPEGRKIYGYTF | TGTGCCAGCAGCCCCCCTGAGGGGAGGAAAATCTATGGCTACACCTTC
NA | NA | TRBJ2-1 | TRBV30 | CAWSGGPTNEQFF | TGTGCCTGGAGTGGGGGCCCTACCAATGAGCAGTTCTTC
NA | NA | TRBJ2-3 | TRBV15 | CATSGPGLGWGTQYF | TGTGCCACCAGCGGCCCGGGACTTGGCTGGGGTACGCAGTATTTT
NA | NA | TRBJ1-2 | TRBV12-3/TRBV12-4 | CASSLAGVQADYGYTF | TGTGCCAGCAGTTTGGCCGGCGTACAGGCGGACTATGGCTACACCTTC
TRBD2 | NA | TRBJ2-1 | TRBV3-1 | CASSRSGGVTNNEQFF | TGTGCCAGCAGCCGCAGCGGGGGGGTAACTAACAATGAGCAGTTCTTC
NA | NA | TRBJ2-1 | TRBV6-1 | CALGAEQFF | TGTGCCCTAGGGGCTGAGCAGTTCTTC
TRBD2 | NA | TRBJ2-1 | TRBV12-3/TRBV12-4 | CASSRELAGGYNEQFF | TGTGCCAGCAGTCGGGAACTAGCGGGGGGCTACAATGAGCAGTTCTTC
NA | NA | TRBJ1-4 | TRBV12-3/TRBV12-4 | CASSSDGGLREKLFF | TGTGCCAGCAGTTCGGACGGGGGATTGAGGGAAAAACTGTTTTTT
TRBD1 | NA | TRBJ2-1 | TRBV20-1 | CSANRDRVGEQFF | TGCAGTGCTAACCGGGACAGGGTCGGTGAGCAGTTCTTC
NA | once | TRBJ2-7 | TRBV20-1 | CSARGGSGASSTYEQYF | TGCAGTGCTAGAGGCGGTAGCGGAGCCTCATCAACCTACGAGCAGTACTTC
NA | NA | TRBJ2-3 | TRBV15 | CATRRGGGTDTQYF | TGTGCCACCCGACGAGGCGGGGGCACAGATACGCAGTATTTT
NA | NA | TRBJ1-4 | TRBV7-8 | CASSLSTRATNEKLFF | TGTGCCAGCAGCTTATCTACTCGGGCAACTAATGAAAAACTGTTTTTT
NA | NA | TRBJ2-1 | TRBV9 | CASSTPIAPYNEQFF | TGTGCCAGCAGCACCCCAATAGCCCCCTACAATGAGCAGTTCTTC
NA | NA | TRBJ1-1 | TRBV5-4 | CASSPSQIRNTEAFF | TGTGCCAGCAGCCCCAGTCAGATCCGGAACACTGAAGCTTTCTTT
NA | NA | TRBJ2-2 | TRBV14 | CASSTRVRANTGELFF | TGTGCCAGCTCCACCAGGGTTCGGGCGAACACCGGGGAGCTGTTTTTT
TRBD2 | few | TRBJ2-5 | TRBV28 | CASSLVQRGPGETQYF | TGTGCCAGCAGTTTAGTCCAGCGGGGGCCCGGAGAGACCCAGTACTTC
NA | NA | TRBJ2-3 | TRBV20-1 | CSVLLSGTDTQYF | TGCAGTGTTCTTCTTTCAGGAACAGATACGCAGTATTTT
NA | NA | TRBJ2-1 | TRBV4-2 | CASSPGRGGSYNEQFF | TGTGCCAGCAGCCCGGGCAGGGGGGGATCCTACAATGAGCAGTTCTTC
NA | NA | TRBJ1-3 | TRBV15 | CATSGRQASSGNTIYF | TGTGCCACCAGCGGCCGACAGGCATCCTCTGGAAACACCATATATTTT
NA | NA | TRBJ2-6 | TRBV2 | CASIWGSGADVLTF | TGTGCCAGCATCTGGGGGTCTGGGGCCGACGTCCTGACTTTC
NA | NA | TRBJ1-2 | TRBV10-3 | CAITGLNYGYTF | TGTGCCATCACCGGCCTGAACTATGGCTACACCTTC
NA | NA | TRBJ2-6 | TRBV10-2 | CASGESVWGSGANVLTF | TGCGCCAGCGGTGAGTCGGTATGGGGCTCTGGGGCCAACGTCCTGACTTTC
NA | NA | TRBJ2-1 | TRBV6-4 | CASSAIAKVQLYNEQFF | TGTGCCAGCAGTGCGATCGCGAAGGTCCAATTATACAATGAGCAGTTCTTC
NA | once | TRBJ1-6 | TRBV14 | CASSHASYNPPLHF | TGTGCCAGCAGCCACGCTTCATATAATCCACCCCTCCACTTT
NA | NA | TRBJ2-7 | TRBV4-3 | CASSQGLIGTYEQYF | TGCGCCAGCAGCCAAGGCCTGATAGGCACCTACGAGCAGTACTTC
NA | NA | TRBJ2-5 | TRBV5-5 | CASSELTGRQETQYF | TGTGCCAGCAGCGAATTAACAGGTCGCCAAGAGACCCAGTACTTC